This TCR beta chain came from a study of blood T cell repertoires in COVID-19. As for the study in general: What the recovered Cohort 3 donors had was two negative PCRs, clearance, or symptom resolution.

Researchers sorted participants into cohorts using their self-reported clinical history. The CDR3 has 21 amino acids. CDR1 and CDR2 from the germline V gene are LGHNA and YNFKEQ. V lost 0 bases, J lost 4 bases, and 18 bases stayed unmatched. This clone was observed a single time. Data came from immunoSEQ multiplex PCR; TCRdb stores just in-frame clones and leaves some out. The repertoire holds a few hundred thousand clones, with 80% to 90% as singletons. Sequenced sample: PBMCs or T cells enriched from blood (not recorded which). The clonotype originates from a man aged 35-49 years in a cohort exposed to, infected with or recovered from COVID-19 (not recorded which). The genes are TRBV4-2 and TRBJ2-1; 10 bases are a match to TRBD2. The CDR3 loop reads CASSQDPPGTSDAAIYNEQFF. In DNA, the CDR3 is TGTGCCAGCAGCCAAGATCCACCCGGGACTAGCGATGCTGCCATTTACAATGAGCAGTTCTTC.